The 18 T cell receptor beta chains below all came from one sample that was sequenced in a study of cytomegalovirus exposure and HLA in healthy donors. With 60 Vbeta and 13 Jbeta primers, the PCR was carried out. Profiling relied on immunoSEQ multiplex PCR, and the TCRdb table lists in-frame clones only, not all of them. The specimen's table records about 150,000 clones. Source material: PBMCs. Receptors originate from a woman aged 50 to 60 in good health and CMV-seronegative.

This CDR3 reads CASSSLVARTQYF. CDR3 DNA sequence: TGTGCCAGCAGCAGTCTAGTTGCGCGGACCCAGTACTTC. The chain joins TRBV7-2 to TRBJ2-5; no clear D. This CDR3 is built from 13 residues. The germline CDR1 and CDR2 sequences are SGHTA and FQGNSA. The V end was cut by 5 bases, the J end by 7 bases, with 14 bases between.

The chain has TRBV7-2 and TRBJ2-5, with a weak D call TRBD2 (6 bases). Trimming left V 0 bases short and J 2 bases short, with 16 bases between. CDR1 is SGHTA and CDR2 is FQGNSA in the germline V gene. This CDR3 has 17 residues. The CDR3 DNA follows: TGTGCCAGCAGCTTAGCAGGGAGGCGGCAGGGACAAGAGACCCAGTACTTC. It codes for CASSLAGRRQGQETQYF.

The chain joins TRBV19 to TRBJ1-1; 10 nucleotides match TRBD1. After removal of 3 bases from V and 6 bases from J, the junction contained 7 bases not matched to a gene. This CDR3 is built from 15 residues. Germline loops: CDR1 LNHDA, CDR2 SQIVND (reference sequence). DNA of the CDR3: TGTGCCAGTAGTATCCAGACAGGGGGCACAGCTGAAGCTTTCTTT. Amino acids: CASSIQTGGTAEAFF. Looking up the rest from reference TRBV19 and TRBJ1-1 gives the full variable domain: DGGITQSPKYLFRKEGQNVTLSCEQNLNHDAMYWYRQDPGQGLRLIYYSQIVNDFQKGDIAEGYSVSREKKESFPLTVTSAQKNPTAFYLCASSIQTGGTAEAFFGQGTRLTVV.

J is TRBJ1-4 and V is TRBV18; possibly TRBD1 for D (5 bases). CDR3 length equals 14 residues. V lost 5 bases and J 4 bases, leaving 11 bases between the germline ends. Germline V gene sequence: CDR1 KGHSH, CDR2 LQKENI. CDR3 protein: CASSSQGLNEKLFF. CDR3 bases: TGTGCCAGCTCATCTCAGGGTCTTAATGAAAAACTGTTTTTT.

CDR3: CASSSSGGTYNEQFF. CDR3 nucleotide sequence: TGTGCCAGCAGCTCCAGCGGGGGCACCTACAATGAGCAGTTCTTC. This chain links TRBV7-3 with TRBJ2-1, with 8 bases lining up with TRBD2. Per the germline V gene, CDR1 is SGHTA and CDR2 is FQGTGA. CDR3 length: 15 residues. V lost 4 bases and J lost 2; bases outside the gene matches: 4.

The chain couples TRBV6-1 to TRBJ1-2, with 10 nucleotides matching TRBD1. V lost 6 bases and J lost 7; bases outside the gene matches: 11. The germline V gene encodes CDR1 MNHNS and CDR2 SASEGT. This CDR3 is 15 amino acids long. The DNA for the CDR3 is TGTGCCAGCAGCCGGACAGGGGGAAATTTACGTGGCTACACCTTC. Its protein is CASSRTGGNLRGYTF.

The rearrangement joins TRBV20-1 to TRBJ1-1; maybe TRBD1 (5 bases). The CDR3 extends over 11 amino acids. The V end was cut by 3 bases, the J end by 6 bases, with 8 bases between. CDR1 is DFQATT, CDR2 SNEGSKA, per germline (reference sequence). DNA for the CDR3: TGCAGTGCTAGGGGGGGGGCTGAAGCTTTCTTT. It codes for CSARGGAEAFF.

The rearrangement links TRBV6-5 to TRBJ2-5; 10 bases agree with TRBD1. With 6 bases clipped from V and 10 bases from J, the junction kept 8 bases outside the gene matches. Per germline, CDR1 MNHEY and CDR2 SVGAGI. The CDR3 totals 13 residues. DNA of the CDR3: TGTGCCAGCAGGCGGACAGGGGGATCAGACCAGTACTTC. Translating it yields CASRRTGGSDQYF.

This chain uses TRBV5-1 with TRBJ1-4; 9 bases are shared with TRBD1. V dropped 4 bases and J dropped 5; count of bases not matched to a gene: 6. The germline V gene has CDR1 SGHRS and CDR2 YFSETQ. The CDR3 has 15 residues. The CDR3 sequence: CASSPLGTGNEKLFF. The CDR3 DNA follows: TGCGCCAGCAGCCCCTTGGGGACAGGGAATGAAAAACTGTTTTTT.

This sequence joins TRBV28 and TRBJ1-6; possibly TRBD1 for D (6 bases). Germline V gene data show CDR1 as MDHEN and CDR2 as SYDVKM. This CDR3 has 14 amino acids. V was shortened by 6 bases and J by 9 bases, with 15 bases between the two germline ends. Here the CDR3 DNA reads TGTGCCAGCAGCCCGGGACAATTCGGTTCACCCCTCCACTTT. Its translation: CASSPGQFGSPLHF.

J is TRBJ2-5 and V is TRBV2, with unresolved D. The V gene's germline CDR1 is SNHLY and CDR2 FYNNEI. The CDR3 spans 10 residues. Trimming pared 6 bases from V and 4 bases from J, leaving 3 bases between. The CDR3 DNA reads TGTGCCAGCAGCGGAGAGACCCAGTACTTC. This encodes CASSGETQYF.

CDR3 nucleotides: TGTGCCAGCAGTAGAACAGGGGATCGGCCGAGAACATCGCAGTATTTT. Translated, it gives CASSRTGDRPRTSQYF. The chain links TRBV5-6 to TRBJ2-3; 7 nucleotides match TRBD1. With 5 bases clipped from V and 10 bases from J, the junction kept 19 bases outside the gene matches. The germline CDR1 and CDR2 sequences are SGHDT and YYEEEE. The CDR3 contains 16 residues.

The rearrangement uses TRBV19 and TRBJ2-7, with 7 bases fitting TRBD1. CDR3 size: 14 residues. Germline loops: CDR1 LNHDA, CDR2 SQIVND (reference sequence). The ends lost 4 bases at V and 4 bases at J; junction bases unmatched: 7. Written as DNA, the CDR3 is TGTGCCAGTAGTAATCCGGGACAGAAATACGAGCAGTACTTC. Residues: CASSNPGQKYEQYF.

CDR3 loop: CASSDLAGGNGELFF. CDR3 DNA sequence: TGCGCCAGCTCCGACTTGGCGGGAGGGAACGGGGAGCTGTTTTTT. The V and J genes are TRBV5-1 and TRBJ2-2, with TRBD2 identical over 9 bases. V was clipped by 7 bases and J by 7 bases; unmatched bases: 11. In germline, CDR1 is SGHRS, CDR2 YFSETQ. This CDR3 has 15 amino acids.

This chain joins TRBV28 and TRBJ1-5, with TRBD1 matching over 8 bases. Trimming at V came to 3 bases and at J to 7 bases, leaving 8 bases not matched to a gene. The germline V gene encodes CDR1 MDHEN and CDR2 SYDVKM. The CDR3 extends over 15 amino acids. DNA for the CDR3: TGTGCCAGCAGTTTGACCGGACAGGGAGAACAGCCCCAGCATTTT. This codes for CASSLTGQGEQPQHF.

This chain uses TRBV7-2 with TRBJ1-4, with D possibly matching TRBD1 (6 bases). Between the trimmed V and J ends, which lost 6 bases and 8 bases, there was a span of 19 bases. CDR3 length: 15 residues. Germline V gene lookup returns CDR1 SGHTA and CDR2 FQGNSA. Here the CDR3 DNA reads TGTGCCAGCAGTCGGGATACAGGGTTTGGCGAAAAACTGTTTTTT. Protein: CASSRDTGFGEKLFF.

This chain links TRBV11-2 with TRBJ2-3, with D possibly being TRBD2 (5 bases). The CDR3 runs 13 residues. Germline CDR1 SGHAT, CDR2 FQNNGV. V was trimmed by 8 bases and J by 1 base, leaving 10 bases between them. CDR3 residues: CASVLGGTDTQYF. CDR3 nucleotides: TGTGCCAGCGTACTGGGAGGCACAGATACGCAGTATTTT.

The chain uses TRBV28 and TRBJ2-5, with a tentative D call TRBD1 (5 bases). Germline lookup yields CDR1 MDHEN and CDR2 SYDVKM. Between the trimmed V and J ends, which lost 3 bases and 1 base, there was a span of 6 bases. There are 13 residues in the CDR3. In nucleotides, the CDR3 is TGTGCCAGCAGTTTTAGGGGCCAAGAGACCCAGTACTTC. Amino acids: CASSFRGQETQYF.